Below, one TCR beta chain is given with its context. This clone came up many times. Its antigen remains undetermined. No much larger clone is present one base from it, and per-base qualities are unavailable. The record originates from a study of blood T cell repertoires in COVID-19 (dated by TCRdb to the early 2020s). Describing the broader study: Samples from collaborators originated in the United States, Italy and Spain and spanned both the acute and convalescent phases of COVID-19. The material from the prospective study consisted of cDNA or gDNA derived from T cells, B-cell-depleted T cells, or PBMCs. Deeply sampled blood TCRbeta repertoires from subjects exposed to, actively infected with, or recovered from COVID-19 were included in the dataset. The repertoires were released in a freely available public database intended as a resource for research on the immune response to SARS-CoV-2. Samples were obtained from the ongoing ImmuneRACE study (first 160 participants) and from over 1,000 subjects provided by 6 global collaborators. A de-identified subject ID, COVID-19 status, age in years and sex were almost always included in the sample metadata. HLA class I and class II types, where available, came from metadata supplied by the sample provider rather than from assay-based typing.

TCRbeta CDR3 regions were amplified from genomic DNA by means of the immunoSEQ Assay, a bias-controlled multiplex PCR. For the original study's pipeline: The number of nucleated cells in each sample was estimated by amplification of reference gene primers within the assay. To quantify the absolute abundance of each unique TCRbeta CDR3 rearrangement, sequence reads were collapsed and filtered. For each sample, productive Simpson clonality was calculated as the square root of Simpson's diversity index over productive rearrangements. TCRdb took over this immuneACCESS table, retaining in-frame rearrangements with V and J assigned. Such tables are incomplete; in checked studies, under half of the missing clones stem from an unresolved V gene, and the remainder is unexplained. V and J calls and clone size are those listed in that table; D and trimming were worked out from the DNA. The table for this sample lists approximately 100,000 clones; about 70% of them were counted only once. Approximately 0.9% of the sample is taken by the ten largest.

The collaborating institutions used their own protocols to collect whole blood in K2EDTA tubes. For TCRbeta analysis, collaborators shipped samples as frozen whole blood, isolated PBMCs, or DNA extracted from either of those sample types. From the cysteine through the phenylalanine, the CDR3 covers 14 amino acids. Only the CDR3 part of the read is kept: 42 bases, read in frame from the first base. V was cut back by 6 bases and J by 2 bases, leaving a gap of 11 bases between them. From a lookup of the germline V gene (reference sequence), CDR1 and CDR2 are SEHNR and FQNEAQ. The paper's findings and limits, for the study overall: Clinical and demographic metadata were provided uncurated, with the amount varying by source and participant.

The sequence joins TRBV7-9 to TRBJ1-3; the D gene is perhaps TRBD1, on 6 matching bases. Sequencing was carried out using peripheral blood. The origin of this receptor is a human donor with acute or convalescent COVID-19. The donor label of this sample is uncertain. The CDR3 in this case is CASSSGQTGNTIYF. In nucleotides, the sequence is TGTGCCAGCAGTTCTGGACAGACTGGAAACACCATATATTTT.